The entry below describes one TCR beta chain. This entry comes from a study of T cell clones after liver transplantation. Study details: Samples came from ITN030ST, which attempted immunosuppression withdrawal within 2 years of liver transplantation. At least one year of complete immunosuppression withdrawal without enzymes over twice normal defined tolerance.

This table comes from immunoSEQ multiplex PCR, and its TCRdb copy is limited to in-frame clones, with some not included. The sample lists under 20,000 clones; 80% were seen once. The receptor was derived from a human patient who received a liver transplant. A share of the T cells may be of graft donor origin. Sequencing used CD8+ T cells from blood, obtained 48 months after liver transplant.

CDR3 nucleotide sequence: TGTGCCAGCAGCCCCAGCGGGAGCTCCTACGAGCAGTACTTC. This translates into CASSPSGSSYEQYF. The V call is TRBV9, the J call TRBJ2-7; 8 bases are a match to TRBD2. V was pared by 4 bases and J by 0 bases, with 3 bases of the junction left unmatched. Looked up from germline, CDR1 is SGDLS and CDR2 is YYNGEE. The CDR3 totals 14 residues.